What follows are 11 T cell receptor delta chains derived from one specimen sequenced in a study of γδ T cells in repeated Plasmodium falciparum infection. Vgamma9/Vdelta2+ and Vdelta2-negative gammadelta T cells were flow-sorted from PBMC for bulk sequencing. TCRdb reprocessed the multiplex PCR reads through CATT. This table has about 51,000 delta-chain clones, 1.9% appearing once. The source material was gamma-delta T cells from blood. These receptors were taken from a pool of human donors (malaria-infected and uninfected, not separated).

This clone came up many times. This likely stems from a read error, as it lies one base from a far larger clone. The sample has other DNA sequences that encode this CDR3 too. The gene calls are TRDV2 and TRDJ1; 10 bases fit TRDD3. The J gene was not available in TCRdb and was assigned here by matching the DNA to germline segments. Unmatched junction bases numbered 16, after V lost 4 bases and J lost 0 bases. There are 19 residues in the CDR3. Germline V gene lookup returns CDR1 GEAIGNYY and CDR2 EKD. The CDR3 reads CACDTVGGIRRHHTDKLIF. The CDR3 nucleotides are TGTGCCTGTGATACCGTAGGGGGGATACGCCGGCACCACACCGATAAACTCATCTTT.

The table lists this clone with a few counts. Different DNA sequences within this sample yield the same CDR3. With the J gene uncalled, the V gene is TRDV2. Germline V gene data show CDR1 as GEAIGNYY and CDR2 as EKD. The CDR3 has 14 residues. The chain's CDR3 is CACGGGPYTDKLIF. The DNA of the CDR3 is TGTGCCTGTGGTGGGGGGCCGTACACCGATAAACTTATCTTT.

With regard to this clone: TCRdb's protein for this DNA is that of a much larger clone and differs from the translation at residue 6, likely a read error; the protein shown is the DNA translation. V gene TRDV2 combines with J gene TRDJ1; weak D call: TRDD3 (5 bases). Assignment of the J gene here rests on matching the DNA to germline, because TCRdb gives none. V was trimmed by 9 bases and J by 0 bases, leaving 25 bases between them. Germline lookup yields CDR1 GEAIGNYY and CDR2 EKD. This CDR3 comprises 17 residues. The CDR3, as DNA: TGTGCCCCTCGGGATGAGGACCTAATATCGTACACCGATAAACTCATCTTT. Translated: CAPRDEDLISYTDKLIF.

This clone was recorded many times. The protein in TCRdb stems from a much larger clone and differs at residue 10 from this DNA's translation, likely a read error; here the protein is translated from the DNA. The rearrangement uses TRDV3 and TRDJ1, with TRDD3 identical over 8 bases. Trimming took 2 bases from V and 0 from J; bases not matched to a gene: 23. CDR1 and CDR2 (germline): TVYSNPD, GDNSRS (reference sequence). There are 20 residues in the CDR3. The chain's CDR3 is CAFGSTYWGRPLMYTDKLIF. The DNA for the CDR3 is TGTGCCTTTGGGTCTACGTACTGGGGGCGTCCCCTCATGTACACCGATAAACTCATCTTT.

This clone came up many times. The protein in TCRdb stems from a much larger clone and differs at residue 9 from this DNA's translation, likely a read error; here the protein is translated from the DNA. J is TRDJ1 and V is TRAV36/DV7, with 7 bases lining up with TRDD3. This CDR3 has 17 residues. V lost 0 bases to trimming and J lost 4 bases; unmatched junction nucleotides: 15. CDR1 is VTNFRS and CDR2 is LTSSGIE in the germline V gene (reference sequence). The CDR3 DNA reads TGTGCTGTGGAGGCCCGGGGGGATGCGACGGCGGACGATAAACTCATCTTT. It codes for CAVEARGDATADDKLIF.

This clone was recorded at least ten times. The chain uses TRDV2 and TRDJ1, with 9 bases fitting TRDD3. TCRdb lists no J gene, so it was determined here by aligning the DNA to germline. CDR3 size: 16 residues. Germline CDR1 and CDR2: GEAIGNYY and EKD. V was clipped by 0 bases and J by 4 bases; unmatched bases: 8. CDR3 nucleotides: TGTGCCTGTGACACCGTGGGGGATATGACGGGCGATAAACTCATCTTT. Translated, it gives CACDTVGDMTGDKLIF.

This clone was seen ten or more times. This probably arose from a read error, given a far larger clone one base away. Other DNA sequences in the sample encode the same CDR3. This rearrangement joins TRDV2 to TRDJ1; TRDD3 matches 13 bases. This CDR3 is built from 18 residues. CDR1 is GEAIGNYY, CDR2 EKD, per germline. CDR3 bases: TGCGCCTGTGACCCTCTACCAACTACTGGGGGATACGAGAATAAACTCATCTTT. Protein sequence: CACDPLPTTGGYENKLIF.

This clone was counted a single time. The V and J genes are TRDV1 and TRDJ1; 8 bases agree with TRDD3. The J gene was missing in TCRdb and was found by matching the end of the DNA to germline. This CDR3 region has 25 residues. CDR1 TSWWSYY and CDR2 QGS come from the germline V gene. With V trimmed by 2 bases and J by 0 bases, 32 bases remained unmatched. DNA for the CDR3: TGTGCTCTTGGGGAAGCGGTAGGAACGGTCAAAACTCCGTACTGGGGGCCAGCGTACACCGATAAACTCATCTTT. The encoded protein is CALGEAVGTVKTPYWGPAYTDKLIF.

This clone turned up a few times. TCRdb's protein, taken from a much larger clone, differs from this DNA's translation at residue 12, likely owing to a read error; the protein displayed comes from the DNA. V and J are TRDV3 and TRDJ1; weak D call: TRDD2 (6 bases). TCRdb supplies no J gene; here it was assigned by aligning the nucleotide sequence to germline. Germline CDR1 and CDR2: TVYSNPD and GDNSRS (reference sequence). Trimming left V 0 bases short and J 4 bases short, with 24 bases between. This CDR3 comprises 17 residues. The CDR3 is CAFSRVLLWGIIDKLIF. CDR3 in DNA: TGTGCCTTTAGTAGGGTCCTACTGTGGGGAATCATCGATAAACTCATCTTT.

A note on this clone: A read error is likely here: a far larger clone is one base away. Other DNA variants within this sample encode the same CDR3. The rearrangement uses TRDV3 and TRDJ1; 9 nucleotides line up with TRDD3. There are 16 residues in the CDR3. The germline gives CDR1 TVYSNPD, CDR2 GDNSRS (reference sequence). Here the CDR3 DNA reads TGTGCCTTTAGACGCTGGGGGATGTCGTACACTGATAAACTCATCTTT. Residues: CAFRRWGMSYTDKLIF. The full variable domain, rest sourced from reference TRDV3 and TRDJ1, is CDKVTQSSPDQTVASGSEVVLLCTYDTVYSNPDLFWYRIRPDYSFQFVFYGDNSRSEGADFTQGRFSVKHILTQKAFHLVISPVRTEDSATYYCAFRRWGMSYTDKLIFGKGTRVTVEP.

This clone was counted only a few times. The protein TCRdb lists belongs to a much larger clone and differs from this DNA's translation at residue 3, which points to a read error; the protein shown is made from the DNA. The rearrangement links TRAV36/DV7 to TRDJ1, with a possible D match to TRDD2 (6 bases). V was clipped by 7 bases and J by 0 bases, with 19 bases between them. This CDR3 has 15 residues. Germline values: CDR1 VTNFRS, CDR2 LTSSGIE (reference sequence). CDR3 coding DNA: TGTGCTAGAGCTCCCCCTTCCCAGTACACCGATAAACTCATCTTT. Amino acids: CARAPPSQYTDKLIF. Looking up the rest from reference TRAV36/DV7 and TRDJ1 gives the full variable domain: EDKVVQSPLSLVVHEGDTVTLNCSYEVTNFRSLLWYKQEKKAPTFLFMLTSSGIEKKSGRLSSILDKKELSSILNITATQTGDSAIYLCARAPPSQYTDKLIFGKGTRVTVEP.